The 25 T cell receptor beta chains below come from one sample, sequenced in a study of blood T cells in healthy people across ages. The authors ran a second PCR of 7 to 11 cycles using a sample-barcoded 5' primer and a J-beta primer mix. One entry per CDR3 protein, called by TCRdb with MiXCR from the 5' RACE reads. The data show under 1,000,000 distinct CDR3 sequences, with less than 60% seen just once and around a sixth held by the top ten. Sequencing was carried out using blood. The receptor source for this set is an elderly man in good health.

This clonotype was seen just once. The chain employs TRBV12-3 or TRBV12-4 and TRBJ2-1; the match to TRBD1 covers 8 bases. V shed 9 bases and J 7 bases; nucleotides not matched to a gene: 11. This CDR3 has 14 residues. CDR3 residues: CARQTTGQGNEQFF. The CDR3 DNA follows: TGTGCCAGACAAACTACCGGACAGGGTAATGAGCAGTTCTTC.

This clonotype showed up many times. The chain uses TRBV5-1 and TRBJ2-5; D remains ambiguous. V was cut by 5 bases and J by 5 bases, with 16 bases left in between. CDR1 is SGHRS and CDR2 is YFSETQ in the germline V gene. CDR3 length: 14 amino acids. CDR3 sequence: CASRQDVMEETQYF. CDR3 bases: TGCGCCAGCAGGCAGGATGTGATGGAGGAGACCCAGTACTTC.

This clonotype was found a few times. Possible read error: a much larger clone is one base away. This chain joins TRBV7-3 and TRBJ2-7; TRBD2 matches 11 bases. The CDR3 runs to 13 residues. V shed 4 bases and J 9 bases; nucleotides not matched to a gene: 5. Germline V gene lookup returns CDR1 SGHTA and CDR2 FQGTGA. CDR3: CASSSQGTSGQYF. The CDR3 nucleotides read TGTGCCAGCAGCTCCCAGGGGACTAGCGGGCAGTACTTC.

V usage is TRBV2 and J usage is TRBJ1-6, with a weak D call TRBD1 (6 bases). Trimming left V 5 bases short and J 8 bases short, with 16 bases between. The CDR3 contains 15 residues. From germline, CDR1 is SNHLY and CDR2 FYNNEI. Here the CDR3 reads CASSSLTGTHSPLHF. CDR3 DNA sequence: TGTGCCAGCAGTTCACTGACAGGAACGCATTCACCCCTCCACTTT.

This clonotype has more than one count but fewer than ten. V gene TRBV25-1 combines with J gene TRBJ2-6; a possible D gene is TRBD1 (6 bases). The CDR3 is 18 residues long. V was cut by 3 bases and J by 0 bases, with 15 bases left in between. Germline CDR1 reads MGHDK; CDR2 reads SYGVNS. CDR3 bases: TGTGCCAGCAGTGAGTCCTCTCGGGACATCTCTGGGGCCAACGTCCTGACTTTC. Its translation: CASSESSRDISGANVLTF.

In this sample, this clonotype turned up a few times. The chain combines TRBV2 with TRBJ2-7; a possible D gene is TRBD1 (6 bases). There are 15 residues in the CDR3. Per germline, CDR1 SNHLY and CDR2 FYNNEI. Trimming stripped 3 bases from V and 2 bases from J, with 14 bases between. CDR3: CASSDLGATTYEQYF. DNA for the CDR3: TGTGCCAGCAGTGATCTGGGGGCGACTACCTACGAGCAGTACTTC.

This clonotype was counted only a few times. The chain is built from TRBV25-1 and TRBJ1-1; tentative D call: TRBD1 (5 bases). The V end was cut by 8 bases, the J end by 4 bases, with 20 bases between. There are 15 residues in the CDR3. Germline CDR1 MGHDK, CDR2 SYGVNS. The CDR3, as DNA: TGTGCCAGCCTGAGGGAATACGAAAGGGGCACTGAAGCTTTCTTT. Encoded protein: CASLREYERGTEAFF.

This clonotype occurred a few times. The V and J genes are TRBV3-1 and TRBJ2-1; 11 bases fit TRBD2. The germline gives CDR1 LGHDT, CDR2 YNNKEL (reference sequence). The J segment lost 3 bases and the V segment lost 6 bases, leaving 7 bases of the junction unmatched. This CDR3 comprises 16 residues. The CDR3 reads CASRDSGRAIYNEQFF. CDR3 coding DNA: TGTGCCAGCAGAGATAGCGGGAGGGCAATCTACAATGAGCAGTTCTTC.

This chain connects TRBV4-3 to TRBJ2-5; TRBD2 matches at 9 bases. Looked up from germline, CDR1 is LGHNA and CDR2 is YSLEER. The J segment lost 11 bases and the V segment lost 1 base, leaving 11 bases of the junction unmatched. The CDR3 loop spans 15 amino acids. For the CDR3, the DNA is TGCGCCAGCAGCCAAGCTAGCGGGACCAGCAATGAGCAGTACTTC. This gives the protein CASSQASGTSNEQYF.

This chain joins TRBV5-4 and TRBJ1-2; 8 bases are a match to TRBD1. Unmatched junction bases numbered 9, after V lost 10 bases and J lost 7 bases. The CDR3 totals 12 residues. In germline, CDR1 is SGHNT, CDR2 YYREEE (reference sequence). The CDR3 region is CASTDREGGYTF. The CDR3 bases are TGTGCCTCCACGGACAGGGAAGGTGGCTACACCTTC.

V is TRBV20-1 and J is TRBJ2-7, with D maybe TRBD2 (5 bases). Trimming took 3 bases from V and 7 from J, leaving 19 bases between them. Germline loops: CDR1 DFQATT, CDR2 SNEGSKA (reference sequence). The CDR3 covers 14 residues. CDR3 DNA sequence: TGCAGTGCTAGTCTATGGGGAGCCTACAATGAGCAGTACTTC. Its protein is CSASLWGAYNEQYF.

This clonotype was counted only a few times. The chain couples TRBV20-1 to TRBJ2-1; 16 bases agree with TRBD2. CDR1 DFQATT and CDR2 SNEGSKA come from the germline V gene (reference sequence). With V trimmed by 1 base and J by 3 bases, 6 bases remained unmatched. CDR3 length equals 18 residues. The CDR3 protein is CSARVGTSGRGGYNEQFF. In DNA form, the CDR3 reads TGCAGTGCTAGAGTGGGGACTAGCGGGAGGGGGGGCTACAATGAGCAGTTCTTC.

The V gene is TRBV20-1, the J gene TRBJ2-5; 8 positions agree with TRBD2. The CDR3 totals 15 residues. V lost 1 base, J lost 11 bases, and 15 bases stayed unmatched. CDR1 is DFQATT, CDR2 SNEGSKA, per germline (reference sequence). Here the CDR3 reads CSARGVAGFYNEQYF. The CDR3 region has the DNA TGCAGTGCTAGAGGGGTAGCGGGGTTCTACAATGAGCAGTACTTC.

There are many counts of this clonotype. The chain links TRBV7-3 to TRBJ2-1; TRBD2 aligns across 7 bases. This CDR3 is built from 13 residues. The germline V gene has CDR1 SGHTA and CDR2 FQGTGA. Trimming removed 5 bases from V and 8 bases from J; junction bases left unmatched: 6. DNA for the CDR3: TGTGCCAGCAGCCCCCGGACTAGATATGAGCAGTTCTTC. Encoded protein: CASSPRTRYEQFF.

The V gene is TRBV20-1, the J gene TRBJ2-1; the match to TRBD2 covers 11 bases. The V gene end was trimmed by 0 bases and the J gene end by 8 bases; junction bases not matched to a gene: 15. This CDR3 is 18 amino acids long. Germline V CDR1 and CDR2: DFQATT, SNEGSKA (reference sequence). For the CDR3, the DNA is TGCAGTGCTAGAGATTTAACGGGTAGTAGCGGGAGGGCCCATGAGCAGTTCTTC. Its protein product is CSARDLTGSSGRAHEQFF.

The table lists this clonotype with many counts. The chain couples TRBV6-6 to TRBJ2-3; possibly TRBD2 for D (5 bases). V shed 7 bases and J shed 3 bases, with 14 bases lying between them. Per the germline V gene, CDR1 is MNHNY and CDR2 is SVGAGI (reference sequence). The CDR3 has 14 amino acids. The CDR3 region is CASTGERGTDTQYF. The CDR3 nucleotides are TGTGCCAGCACCGGGGAACGAGGAACAGATACGCAGTATTTT.

The rearrangement links TRBV20-1 to TRBJ2-3; D unresolved. In germline, CDR1 is DFQATT, CDR2 SNEGSKA (reference sequence). There are 10 residues in the CDR3. Trimming removed 5 bases at V and 8 bases at J, with 8 bases between. The CDR3 loop is CSAPAATQYF. The CDR3 DNA reads as TGCAGTGCTCCCGCAGCTACGCAGTATTTT.

As for this clonotype: The germline gene is not matched at one end of the junction; a read error may be the cause. The chain couples TRBV2 to TRBJ2-7; 8 bases map to TRBD2. CDR3 size: 15 residues. CDR1 SNHLY and CDR2 FYNNEI come from the germline V gene. The CDR3 nucleotides read TGTGCCGGCAGGGGACTAGAGATCCCTCCCTACGAGCAGTACTTC. This codes for CAGRGLEIPPYEQYF. Together with reference TRBV2 and TRBJ2-7, the CDR3 gives the full variable domain: EPEVTQTPSHQVTQMGQEVILRCVPISNHLYFYWYRQILGQKVEFLVSFYNNEISEKSEIFDDQFSVERPDGSNFTLKIRSTKLEDSAMYFCAGRGLEIPPYEQYFGPGTRLTVT.

This clonotype came up many times. The rearrangement uses TRBV7-2 and TRBJ2-7, with 9 bases aligning to TRBD2. Per the germline V gene, CDR1 is SGHTA and CDR2 is FQGNSA. The CDR3 has 17 amino acids. After removal of 1 base from V and 4 bases from J, the junction contained 11 bases not matched to a gene. The CDR3 nucleotides read TGTGCCAGCAGCTTAGTTGTTACTAGCGGGTTTGGTTACGAGCAGTACTTC. This encodes CASSLVVTSGFGYEQYF.

Only a few counts were recorded for this clonotype. The chain joins TRBV27 to TRBJ2-1; 10 bases line up with TRBD1. Losses at the gene ends were 0 bases for V and 7 bases for J; bases not matched to a gene: 9. Germline V gene sequence: CDR1 MNHEY, CDR2 SMNVEV (reference sequence). The CDR3 contains 17 residues. The DNA of the CDR3 is TGTGCCAGCAGTTTATCGTGGACAGGGGGGTTAGAAAATGAGCAGTTCTTC. Amino acids: CASSLSWTGGLENEQFF.

This clonotype was counted between two and nine times. The chain has TRBV6-1 and TRBJ1-5; the D gene is possibly TRBD1 (5 bases). Germline values: CDR1 MNHNS, CDR2 SASEGT. The CDR3 is 16 residues long. Trimming cost V 3 bases and J 0 bases, with 12 bases left between them. CDR3 loop: CASSDRAGISNQPQHF. The CDR3 DNA follows: TGTGCCAGCAGTGACCGGGCAGGGATTAGCAATCAGCCCCAGCATTTT.

The J gene is TRBJ1-2, the V gene TRBV12-3 or TRBV12-4, with D possibly being TRBD1 (5 bases). There are 11 residues in the CDR3. V lost 8 bases, J lost 4 bases, and 8 bases lay in between. CDR3 sequence reads: CASLTVYGYTF. In nucleotides, the CDR3 is TGTGCCAGCTTGACAGTCTATGGCTACACCTTC.

The chain recombines TRBV3-1 with TRBJ2-7; 7 nucleotides match TRBD2. The germline V gene encodes CDR1 LGHDT and CDR2 YNNKEL (reference sequence). This CDR3 spans 14 amino acids. After removal of 5 bases from V and 0 bases from J, the junction contained 4 bases not matched to a gene. The CDR3 coding sequence is TGTGCCAGCAGCAAGGGACTAAACTCCTACGAGCAGTACTTC. The encoded protein is CASSKGLNSYEQYF.

This rearrangement joins TRBV5-1 to TRBJ2-3; tentative D call: TRBD2 (5 bases). Germline V gives CDR1 SGHRS, CDR2 YFSETQ. This CDR3 is 14 amino acids long. V lost 1 base, J lost 6 bases, and 12 bases lay in between. The CDR3 DNA follows: TGCGCCAGCAGCTTGAGCGGAAGACCGGATACGCAGTATTTT. Amino acid sequence: CASSLSGRPDTQYF.

On this clonotype: A clone one base away is much larger, so this may be a read error. The chain recombines TRBV20-1 with TRBJ2-5; unclear D gene. Germline assignment: CDR1 DFQATT and CDR2 SNEGSKA (reference sequence). The CDR3 is 10 amino acids. The CDR3 loop is CRAGEETQYF. CDR3 bases: TGCAGGGCTGGAGAAGAGACCCAGTACTTC.